This T cell receptor (beta chain) appears in the sequencing data of a study of blood T cell repertoires in COVID-19. The overall study: Collection of acute and convalescent COVID-19 samples took place in the United States, Italy and Spain. The cDNA or gDNA used as material had been derived from T cells, B-cell-depleted T cells, or PBMCs.

Authors' data handling: Amplified reference gene primers provided the basis for estimating nucleated cell counts. Assay used: immunoSEQ multiplex PCR; TCRdb lists only in-frame clones, some missing. V and J calls and clone size follow that table, whereas D and trimming were derived from the DNA. There are about 220,000 clones in the sample; 80% to 85% occur only once, and about 5% lies in the top ten. The Seattle patients joined while their infection was active and were tracked longitudinally afterward. In germline, CDR1 is MNHNY, CDR2 SVGAGI (reference sequence). V dropped 4 bases and J dropped 4; count of bases not matched to a gene: 9. The CDR3 extends over 15 amino acids.

The material sequenced was peripheral blood. The chain employs TRBV6-6 and TRBJ1-1, with 7 bases lining up with TRBD1. This clonotype was obtained from a woman aged 65 to 85 with COVID-19, enrolled during active disease. CDR3 nucleotide sequence: TGTGCCAGCAGTTCCCCACAGGGGAAGGTCACTGAAGCTTTCTTT. Translation gives CASSSPQGKVTEAFF.